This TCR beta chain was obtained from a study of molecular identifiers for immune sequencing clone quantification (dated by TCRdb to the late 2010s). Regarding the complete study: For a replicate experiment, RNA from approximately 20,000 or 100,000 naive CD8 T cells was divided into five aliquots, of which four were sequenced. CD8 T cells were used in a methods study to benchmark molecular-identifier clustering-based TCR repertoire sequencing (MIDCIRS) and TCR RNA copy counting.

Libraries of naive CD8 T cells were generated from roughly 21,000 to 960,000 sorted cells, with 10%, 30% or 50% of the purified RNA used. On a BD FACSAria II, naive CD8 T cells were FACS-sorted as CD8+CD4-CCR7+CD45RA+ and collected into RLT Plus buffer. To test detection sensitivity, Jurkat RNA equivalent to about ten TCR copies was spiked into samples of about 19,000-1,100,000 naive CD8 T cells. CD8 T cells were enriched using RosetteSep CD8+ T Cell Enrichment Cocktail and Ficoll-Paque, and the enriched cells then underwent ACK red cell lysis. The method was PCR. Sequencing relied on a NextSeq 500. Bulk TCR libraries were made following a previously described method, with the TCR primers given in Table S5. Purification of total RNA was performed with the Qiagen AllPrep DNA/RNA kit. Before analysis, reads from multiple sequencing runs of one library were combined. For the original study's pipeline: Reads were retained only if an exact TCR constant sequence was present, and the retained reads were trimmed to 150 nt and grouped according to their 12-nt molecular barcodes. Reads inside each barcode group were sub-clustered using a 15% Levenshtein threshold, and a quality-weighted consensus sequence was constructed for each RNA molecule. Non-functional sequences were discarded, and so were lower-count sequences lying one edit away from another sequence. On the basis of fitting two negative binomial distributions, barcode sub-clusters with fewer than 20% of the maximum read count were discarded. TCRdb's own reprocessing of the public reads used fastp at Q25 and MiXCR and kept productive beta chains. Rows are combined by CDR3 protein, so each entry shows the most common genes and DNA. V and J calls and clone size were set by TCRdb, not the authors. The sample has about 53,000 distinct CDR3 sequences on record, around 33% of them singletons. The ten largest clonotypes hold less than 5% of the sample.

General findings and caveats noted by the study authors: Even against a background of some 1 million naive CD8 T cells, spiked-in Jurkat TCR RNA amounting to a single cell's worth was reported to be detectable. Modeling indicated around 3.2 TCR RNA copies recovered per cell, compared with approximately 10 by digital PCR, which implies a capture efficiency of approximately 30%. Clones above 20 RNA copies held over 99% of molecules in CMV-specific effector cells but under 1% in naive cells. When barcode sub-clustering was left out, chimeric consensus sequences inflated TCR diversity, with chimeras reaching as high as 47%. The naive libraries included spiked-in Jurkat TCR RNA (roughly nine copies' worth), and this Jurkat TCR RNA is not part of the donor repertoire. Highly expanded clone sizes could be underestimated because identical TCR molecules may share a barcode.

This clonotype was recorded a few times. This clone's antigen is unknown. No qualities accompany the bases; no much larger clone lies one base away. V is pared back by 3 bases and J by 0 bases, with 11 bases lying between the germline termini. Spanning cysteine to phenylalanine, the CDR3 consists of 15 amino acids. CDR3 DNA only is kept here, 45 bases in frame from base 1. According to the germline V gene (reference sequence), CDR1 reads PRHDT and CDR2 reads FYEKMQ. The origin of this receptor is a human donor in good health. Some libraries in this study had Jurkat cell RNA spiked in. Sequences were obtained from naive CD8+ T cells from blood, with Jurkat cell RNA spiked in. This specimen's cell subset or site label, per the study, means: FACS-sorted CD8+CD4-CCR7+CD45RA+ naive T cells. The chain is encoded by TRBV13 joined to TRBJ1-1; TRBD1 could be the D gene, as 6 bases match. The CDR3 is CASSFVTGLNTEAFF. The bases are TGTGCCAGCAGCTTCGTGACAGGCCTGAACACTGAAGCTTTCTTT.